This T cell receptor (beta chain) is from a study of OX40 agonist ivuxolimab in advanced cancers. This CDR3 comprises 16 residues. Germline V gene data show CDR1 as SGHTA and CDR2 as FQGTGA. Method: immunoSEQ multiplex PCR; TCRdb's copy keeps in-frame clones and lacks some. Among approximately 61,000 clones listed, roughly 80% were seen once. This clonotype originated in an adult with an advanced solid tumor such as melanoma, head and neck, liver or kidney cancer. The rearrangement joins TRBV7-3 to TRBJ2-5, with TRBD1 identical over 10 bases. The J call may be wrong; the DNA end is better matched by TRBJ2-7. The starting material was CD4+ or CD8+ T cells sorted from blood, obtained in a trial of the OX40 agonist ivuxolimab. DNA for the CDR3: TGTGCCAGCAGCTTTTTACCGGGACAGGGGCGCCACGAGCAGTACTTC. Translated: CASSFLPGQGRHEQYF.